The next 30 T cell receptor beta chains were all read from a single sample in a study of shared clonotypes between healthy human individuals. Clones were sequenced by immunoSEQ multiplex PCR, and TCRdb holds only the in-frame ones, with some missing. The table includes millions of clones, approximately 94% detected once. Terminally differentiated effector memory CD45RA+ cells were left out of the naive CD8 fraction, which was CD45RO-negative and positively selected for CCR7. Input material: naive CD8+ T cells sorted from blood. The origin of the receptors is a man between 18 and 35 years old in good health.

The V call is TRBV6-5, the J call TRBJ2-7; D is unclear. V shed 6 bases and J shed 0 bases, with 15 bases lying between them. CDR3 length equals 15 residues. In germline, CDR1 is MNHEY, CDR2 SVGAGI. The CDR3 DNA is TGTGCCAGCAGCCCTGGACCATTACCCTCCTACGAGCAGTACTTC. Residues: CASSPGPLPSYEQYF.

The V and J genes are TRBV13 and TRBJ2-7, with a tentative D call TRBD2 (5 bases). Germline V gene sequence: CDR1 PRHDT, CDR2 FYEKMQ (reference sequence). This CDR3 is built from 12 residues. V was shortened by 5 bases and J by 6 bases, with 11 bases between the two germline ends. CDR3 region: CASSPAGVEQYF. CDR3 in DNA: TGTGCCAGCAGCCCCGCCGGGGTCGAGCAGTACTTC.

The rearrangement links TRBV28 to TRBJ1-5, with D perhaps TRBD1 (6 bases). This CDR3 region has 17 residues. Germline CDR1 MDHEN, CDR2 SYDVKM. The V and J ends lost 2 bases and 7 bases respectively, with 21 bases between them. Here the CDR3 DNA reads TGTGCCAGCAGTTTAGGGGTGGGGACGACAGGAGGACAGCCCCAGCATTTT. This encodes CASSLGVGTTGGQPQHF.

This chain joins TRBV10-3 and TRBJ2-5, with 9 bases aligning to TRBD1. V gave up 6 bases and J gave up 2 bases; unmatched junction bases: 10. This CDR3 comprises 16 residues. Germline CDR1 is ENHRY and CDR2 is SYGVKD. CDR3 loop: CAIRPTGTGPQETQYF. Written as DNA, the CDR3 is TGTGCCATCAGACCCACCGGGACAGGGCCTCAAGAGACCCAGTACTTC.

This clone occurred a few times. Its ends do not fully match the called genes, so a read error is possible. This chain links TRBV30 with TRBJ1-1; 10 positions agree with TRBD1. This CDR3 comprises 15 residues. The germline V gene has CDR1 GTSNPN and CDR2 SVGIG (reference sequence). The DNA of the CDR3 is TGTGCCTGGAGGAAGGGACAGGGGTTGAACCCTGAAGCTTTCTTT. Its protein product is CAWRKGQGLNPEAFF.

The count of this clone is one. The genes are TRBV11-2 and TRBJ2-1, with no clear D. The germline V gene encodes CDR1 SGHAT and CDR2 FQNNGV. V lost 4 bases and J 5 bases, leaving 9 bases between the germline ends. The CDR3 spans 13 residues. The DNA of the CDR3 is TGTGCCAGCAGCTGGGGTTTCGACAATGAGCAGTTCTTC. It specifies CASSWGFDNEQFF.

Points on this clone: Distinct nucleotide sequences in the sample also encode this CDR3. The chain recombines TRBV19 with TRBJ2-7; TRBD2 is a possible D gene (6 bases). V was cut by 3 bases and J by 0 bases, with 6 bases left in between. This CDR3 region has 13 residues. Germline V gene lookup returns CDR1 LNHDA and CDR2 SQIVND (reference sequence). CDR3 in amino acids: CASSMGLSYEQYF. CDR3 nucleotides: TGTGCCAGTAGTATGGGACTCTCCTACGAGCAGTACTTC. The complete variable domain, with remaining parts taken from reference TRBV19 and TRBJ2-7, reads DGGITQSPKYLFRKEGQNVTLSCEQNLNHDAMYWYRQDPGQGLRLIYYSQIVNDFQKGDIAEGYSVSREKKESFPLTVTSAQKNPTAFYLCASSMGLSYEQYFGPGTRLTVT.

CDR3 coding DNA: TGCGCCAGCAGTGACGCAATGGCGGCCATGCCTAGCACAGATACGCAGTATTTT. Translating it yields CASSDAMAAMPSTDTQYF. The chain is built from TRBV10-2 and TRBJ2-3, with no clear D. Looked up from germline, CDR1 is WSHSY and CDR2 is SAAADI. There are 18 residues in the CDR3. V was clipped by 3 bases and J by 0 bases, with 19 bases between them.

The J gene is TRBJ2-5, the V gene TRBV27; a possible D gene is TRBD2 (7 bases). Germline CDR1 is MNHEY and CDR2 is SMNVEV (reference sequence). The V end lost 6 bases, the J end lost 5 bases, and 16 bases lay between the germline ends. The CDR3 is 14 amino acids. The CDR3 here is CASRDGGAGETQYF. The CDR3 nucleotides read TGTGCCAGCAGGGATGGGGGGGCTGGGGAGACCCAGTACTTC.

Notes on this clone: The same CDR3 also results from other DNA sequences found in this sample. The chain links TRBV27 to TRBJ2-7; D might be TRBD1 or TRBD2, each matching 5 bases. Trimming took 3 bases from V and 4 from J, leaving 13 bases between them. Germline V gives CDR1 MNHEY, CDR2 SMNVEV (reference sequence). This CDR3 contains 14 residues. Here the CDR3 reads CASSFRGPTYEQYF. The CDR3 region has the DNA TGTGCCAGCAGTTTTCGGGGACCGACTTACGAGCAGTACTTC.

The V and J genes are TRBV18 and TRBJ2-7; 7 bases map to TRBD2. CDR1 KGHSH and CDR2 LQKENI come from the germline V gene. With V trimmed by 6 bases and J by 2 bases, 7 bases remained unmatched. CDR3 length: 14 residues. CDR3 region: CASSARGRAYEQYF. The CDR3 DNA follows: TGTGCCAGCTCCGCGAGAGGGAGGGCCTACGAGCAGTACTTC.

The chain links TRBV4-1 to TRBJ1-1; unclear D gene. This CDR3 contains 16 residues. The V and J ends lost 1 base and 0 bases respectively, with 12 bases between them. Looked up from germline, CDR1 is MGHRA and CDR2 is YSYEKL. The CDR3 loop reads CASSQGTGVLNTEAFF. The CDR3 region has the DNA TGCGCCAGCAGCCAAGGTACCGGGGTACTGAACACTGAAGCTTTCTTT.

The chain carries TRBV4-3 and TRBJ2-3; D remains unclear. The germline gives CDR1 LGHNA, CDR2 YSLEER. V lost 1 base, J lost 0 bases, and 14 bases lay in between. CDR3 length: 17 residues. CDR3: CASSQVTSGYSTDTQYF. Here the CDR3 DNA reads TGCGCCAGCAGCCAAGTCACGTCTGGGTATAGCACAGATACGCAGTATTTT.

The chain recombines TRBV4-1 with TRBJ2-3; D unresolved. Germline CDR1 is MGHRA and CDR2 is YSYEKL. Trimming took 4 bases from V and 5 from J, leaving 7 bases between them. This CDR3 region has 12 residues. CDR3 residues: CASSPDGDTQYF. The CDR3 DNA sequence: TGCGCCAGCAGCCCAGACGGAGATACGCAGTATTTT.

This clone was seen once. V usage is TRBV27 and J usage is TRBJ1-1; TRBD1 might be the D (5 bases). Germline V gene sequence: CDR1 MNHEY, CDR2 SMNVEV (reference sequence). The CDR3 length is 13 residues. V was pared by 5 bases and J by 7 bases, with 14 bases between. The CDR3: CASSKSTAGEAFF. The CDR3 DNA reads TGTGCCAGCAGTAAGTCGACAGCGGGTGAAGCTTTCTTT.

J is TRBJ2-7 and V is TRBV6-6; 9 bases are shared with TRBD1. Germline V lookup: CDR1 MNHNY, CDR2 SVGAGI (reference sequence). CDR3 length: 16 residues. With V trimmed by 2 bases and J by 5 bases, 10 bases remained unmatched. CDR3: CASSYDADRGWNEQYF. The CDR3 DNA reads as TGTGCCAGCAGTTACGACGCGGACAGGGGTTGGAACGAGCAGTACTTC.

This clone was detected only a few times. The chain carries TRBV4-1 and TRBJ1-6, with no clear D. CDR1 is MGHRA, CDR2 YSYEKL, per germline. Deletions cut 2 bases from V and 5 bases from J, with 7 bases between. This CDR3 is built from 14 residues. DNA for the CDR3: TGCGCCAGCAGCCAAATTACTGATAATTCACCCCTCCACTTT. This encodes CASSQITDNSPLHF.

V is TRBV11-2 and J is TRBJ2-2; D ambiguous. Deletions cut 5 bases from V and 4 bases from J, with 14 bases between. The CDR3 extends over 15 amino acids. From germline, CDR1 is SGHAT and CDR2 FQNNGV. The CDR3, as DNA: TGTGCCAGCAGCCCGACTCCTTCCGGCACCGGGGAGCTGTTTTTT. Amino acids: CASSPTPSGTGELFF. Using reference TRBV11-2 and TRBJ2-2 for the parts outside the CDR3, the full variable domain is EAGVAQSPRYKIIEKRQSVAFWCNPISGHATLYWYQQILGQGPKLLIQFQNNGVVDDSQLPKDRFSAERLKGVDSTLKIQPAKLEDSAVYLCASSPTPSGTGELFFGEGSRLTVL.

The chain carries TRBV5-6 and TRBJ2-5, with TRBD1 matching over 7 bases. Per the germline V gene, CDR1 is SGHDT and CDR2 is YYEEEE. CDR3 length: 16 amino acids. J was trimmed by 0 bases and V by 6 bases; bases with no gene match: 11. CDR3 loop: CASTDGTETYQETQYF. The CDR3 DNA reads as TGTGCCAGCACCGATGGGACAGAAACATACCAAGAGACCCAGTACTTC.

This rearrangement joins TRBV7-9 to TRBJ1-2; 10 bases match TRBD1. V trimming: 4 bases; J trimming: 8 bases; junction bases outside the gene matches: 16. The CDR3 contains 17 residues. From germline, CDR1 is SEHNR and CDR2 FQNEAQ (reference sequence). CDR3 sequence reads: CASSSQARQGAFEGYTF. CDR3 coding DNA: TGTGCCAGCAGCTCCCAGGCCCGACAGGGGGCGTTTGAAGGCTACACCTTC.

The V gene is TRBV13, the J gene TRBJ1-1; D not resolved. Trimming pared 6 bases from V and 0 bases from J, leaving 5 bases between. This CDR3 comprises 12 residues. CDR1 is PRHDT and CDR2 is FYEKMQ in the germline V gene (reference sequence). The CDR3 DNA reads TGTGCCAGCAGTCACATGAACACTGAAGCTTTCTTT. Amino acid sequence: CASSHMNTEAFF.

The rearrangement joins TRBV27 to TRBJ1-1; D gene ambiguous. The V gene's germline CDR1 is MNHEY and CDR2 SMNVEV (reference sequence). Trimming removed 3 bases from V and 3 bases from J, with 8 bases in between. The CDR3 consists of 13 residues. The CDR3 DNA reads as TGTGCCAGCAGTTTTTCGATTTACACTGAAGCTTTCTTT. Translation gives CASSFSIYTEAFF.

V is TRBV4-1 and J is TRBJ2-7, with 7 bases fitting TRBD2. Per germline, CDR1 MGHRA and CDR2 YSYEKL. With 1 base clipped from V and 0 bases from J, the junction kept 9 bases outside the gene matches. The CDR3 sequence is 17 residues long. CDR3 nucleotide sequence: TGCGCCAGCAGCCAAGGCGGGGCGGCGGGGGTCTCCTACGAGCAGTACTTC. It specifies CASSQGGAAGVSYEQYF.

V usage is TRBV27 and J usage is TRBJ2-2; the match to TRBD2 covers 11 bases. With V trimmed by 4 bases and J by 8 bases, 6 bases remained unmatched. This CDR3 has 15 residues. The germline V gene encodes CDR1 MNHEY and CDR2 SMNVEV (reference sequence). In DNA, the CDR3 is TGTGCCAGCAGTTCCCTCGCTAGCGGGAGGGGGGAGCTGTTTTTT. This encodes CASSSLASGRGELFF.

The chain joins TRBV11-3 to TRBJ1-5; no clear D gene. The CDR3 sequence is 13 residues long. Trimming cost V 5 bases and J 3 bases, with 8 bases left between them. Germline V gene sequence: CDR1 SGHNT, CDR2 YENEEA. The CDR3 coding sequence is TGTGCCAGCAGCCCCATTCCCAATCAGCCCCAGCATTTT. The encoded protein is CASSPIPNQPQHF.

As for this clone: Other DNA sequences from this sample encode an identical CDR3 as well. CDR3 bases: TGTGCCAGCAGCCTTGGGACAGCGTATGGCTACACCTTC. Amino acid sequence: CASSLGTAYGYTF. The chain joins TRBV7-9 to TRBJ1-2; TRBD1 matches 7 bases. Germline CDR1 reads SEHNR; CDR2 reads FQNEAQ (reference sequence). This CDR3 is 13 amino acids long. J was trimmed by 5 bases and V by 5 bases; bases with no gene match: 5.

DNA for the CDR3: TGTGCCAGCAGTGAAGCGGAGATCCCAACTAATGAAAAACTGTTTTTT. Translated, it gives CASSEAEIPTNEKLFF. V usage is TRBV6-1 and J usage is TRBJ1-4; the D is unclear. The germline V and J ends were trimmed by 0 bases and 0 bases, with 8 bases remaining between them. The CDR3 contains 16 residues. Germline loops: CDR1 MNHNS, CDR2 SASEGT.

The chain has TRBV5-1 and TRBJ2-7, with TRBD2 matching over 11 bases. Unmatched junction bases numbered 6, after V lost 1 base and J lost 3 bases. The CDR3 is 16 amino acids. Germline CDR1 reads SGHRS; CDR2 reads YFSETQ. The CDR3 DNA follows: TGCGCCAGCAGCTTGAGTAGGGGGACTAGCGGCTACGAGCAGTACTTC. Translating gives CASSLSRGTSGYEQYF.

The chain couples TRBV11-2 to TRBJ1-3; D remains ambiguous. V gave up 5 bases and J gave up 0 bases, with 23 bases separating them. The length of the CDR3 is 19 residues. CDR1 is SGHAT, CDR2 FQNNGV, per germline. CDR3 in amino acids: CASSLYQPEFRGSGNTIYF. The CDR3 DNA is TGTGCCAGCAGCCTATACCAACCAGAATTCCGAGGCTCTGGAAACACCATATATTTT.

V gene TRBV2 combines with J gene TRBJ1-1; D perhaps matches TRBD1 (5 bases). V was cut by 7 bases and J by 6 bases, with 33 bases left in between. The CDR3 has 19 residues. Germline V CDR1 and CDR2: SNHLY, FYNNEI. The DNA of the CDR3 is TGTGCCAGCATAGCACGAGTCTCTGAGACAGCGTATATCCTCCCTGAAGCTTTCTTT. Translated: CASIARVSETAYILPEAFF.